The 10 T cell receptor beta chains below were found in one sample sequenced in a study of cytomegalovirus exposure and HLA in healthy donors. A multiplex PCR was run with 60 Vbeta primers and 13 Jbeta primers. The repertoire was sequenced with immunoSEQ multiplex PCR; TCRdb's copy has only in-frame clones and lacks some. The sample consists of over 100,000 clones, around 63% of them appearing once. Sequenced input: PBMCs. The receptors originated from a human donor in good health.

This clone was detected only a few times. A read error may produce the germline difference seen at one junction end. The chain couples TRBV7-9 to TRBJ2-1; D unresolved. The germline V gene encodes CDR1 SEHNR and CDR2 FQNEAQ (reference sequence). The CDR3 has 12 residues. CDR3 amino acids: CSSSLTGDMEFF. The CDR3 DNA sequence: TGTTCCAGCAGCTTAACCGGTGATATGGAGTTCTTC.

The chain is built from TRBV1 and TRBJ2-7; TRBD1, as called in the table, went unchecked against the DNA. TRBV1 is termed a pseudogene. This CDR3 is 15 amino acids long. DNA of the CDR3: TGCACCAGCAGCCAAGAACAGACAGGGGTAAACGAGCAGTACTTC. It translates to CTSSQEQTGVNEQYF.

This clone turned up a few times. The chain carries TRBV19 and TRBJ2-1, with 9 bases lining up with TRBD1. Trimming took 4 bases from V and 4 from J; bases not matched to a gene: 5. This CDR3 comprises 15 residues. CDR1 is LNHDA, CDR2 SQIVND, per germline (reference sequence). The CDR3 DNA reads as TGTGCCAGTAGTACCACCGGGACAGGGTACAATGAGCAGTTCTTC. It yields the protein CASSTTGTGYNEQFF.

This clone was seen only once. This sequence joins TRBV30 and TRBJ2-7, with 11 bases that match TRBD2. The CDR3 has 15 residues. CDR1 and CDR2 from the germline V gene are GTSNPN and SVGIG (reference sequence). V lost 2 bases to trimming and J lost 0 bases; unmatched junction nucleotides: 3. In DNA, the CDR3 is TGTGCCTGGAGTATCGGACTAGCGGGCTCCTACGAGCAGTACTTC. It specifies CAWSIGLAGSYEQYF.

The V call is TRBV6-5, the J call TRBJ1-3; D is unclear. Trimming removed 2 bases from V and 1 base from J, with 6 bases in between. Germline V CDR1 and CDR2: MNHEY, SVGAGI. The CDR3 consists of 14 residues. The CDR3 coding sequence is TGTGCCAGCAGTTACCGGGGTTCTGGAAACACCATATATTTT. Translating gives CASSYRGSGNTIYF.

The sample holds a few counts of this clone. This chain uses TRBV6-1 with TRBJ2-7; D possibly corresponds to TRBD1 (6 bases). This CDR3 has 12 amino acids. The ends were cut back, 0 bases at V and 6 bases at J, with 6 bases in the middle. Germline V gives CDR1 MNHNS, CDR2 SASEGT. This chain's CDR3 is CASSEAGGEQYF. CDR3 DNA sequence: TGTGCCAGCAGTGAAGCAGGGGGCGAGCAGTACTTC.

V and J are TRBV7-9 and TRBJ1-1; D is unclear. The CDR3 covers 14 residues. Germline loops: CDR1 SEHNR, CDR2 FQNEAQ (reference sequence). V was pared by 1 base and J by 5 bases, with 11 bases between. For the CDR3, the DNA is TGTGCCAGCAGCTTAGATGAGGGCTGGACTGAAGCTTTCTTT. Protein: CASSLDEGWTEAFF. Drawing the rest from reference TRBV7-9 and TRBJ1-1, the complete variable domain is DTGVSQNPRHKITKRGQNVTFRCDPISEHNRLYWYRQTLGQGPEFLTYFQNEAQLEKSRLLSDRFSAERPKGSFSTLEIQRTEQGDSAMYLCASSLDEGWTEAFFGQGTRLTVV.

This chain uses TRBV29-1 with TRBJ2-3; the D gene is possibly TRBD1 (5 bases). The germline gives CDR1 SQVTM, CDR2 ANQGSEA. CDR3 length equals 13 residues. Trimming shortened V by 5 bases and J by 0 bases, and 9 bases separated the two germline ends. CDR3 sequence (DNA): TGCAGCGTTTCCAGGGCTAGCACAGATACGCAGTATTTT. Translating gives CSVSRASTDTQYF.

The chain recombines TRBV2 with TRBJ2-2; possibly TRBD2 for D (5 bases). V dropped 3 bases and J dropped 7 bases, with 15 bases sitting between them. Germline assignment: CDR1 SNHLY and CDR2 FYNNEI. The CDR3 covers 15 residues. The DNA for the CDR3 is TGTGCCAGCAGTGACGTTGCTAGCTCCATCGGGGAGCTGTTTTTT. Its translation: CASSDVASSIGELFF.

In this sample, this clone turned up a few times. The chain combines TRBV11-2 with TRBJ2-5; D unresolved. There are 16 residues in the CDR3. Germline V gene sequence: CDR1 SGHAT, CDR2 FQNNGV. V gave up 1 base and J gave up 4 bases, with 16 bases separating them. This CDR3 is CASSLAETGSAETQYF. CDR3 DNA: TGTGCCAGCAGCTTAGCGGAAACGGGTTCCGCAGAGACCCAGTACTTC. Together with reference TRBV11-2 and TRBJ2-5, the CDR3 gives the full variable domain: EAGVAQSPRYKIIEKRQSVAFWCNPISGHATLYWYQQILGQGPKLLIQFQNNGVVDDSQLPKDRFSAERLKGVDSTLKIQPAKLEDSAVYLCASSLAETGSAETQYFGPGTRLLVL.